The source of this TCR beta chain is a study of cytomegalovirus exposure and HLA in healthy donors. Study at large: Prior work identified 117 million unique TCR beta sequences in around 170 million T cells. Drawn from HLA-typed donors, approximately 86 million unique TCRs were held in an early data release.

Researchers ran the PCR with 60 Vbeta and 13 Jbeta primers. Original handling: The authors later counted about 80 million unique TCR beta chains, approximately 10 million of them shared. The repertoire was sequenced with immunoSEQ multiplex PCR; TCRdb's copy has only in-frame clones and lacks some. D and trimming come from the DNA, and the V and J calls and clone size come from that table. Of 60,000 to 80,000 clones listed, approximately 60% are singletons. The germline V gene has CDR1 MNHNS and CDR2 SASEGT. Trimming took 8 bases from V and 1 from J; bases not matched to a gene: 2. The CDR3 spans 14 residues. Study outcomes and limitations: Among CMV-associated TCR beta chains, most appeared HLA-restricted in a later analysis.

On this clone itself: The target antigen is unknown.

The genes are TRBV6-1 and TRBJ2-7, with TRBD2 matching over 13 bases. The sequence was obtained from a man between 25 and 39 years old in good health and CMV-seronegative. The sequenced sample consisted of PBMCs. CDR3 nucleotide sequence: TGTGCCAGCCGACTAGCGGGGGGATCCTACGAGCAGTACTTC. Protein: CASRLAGGSYEQYF.